Each of the 28 T cell receptor beta chains below was sequenced from the same sample in a study of early T cells in non-severe SARS-CoV-2 infection (dated by TCRdb to the early 2020s). The library relied on 5' RACE. TCRdb names NextSeq 500 as the instrument used. The public reads were reprocessed in TCRdb via fastp at Q25 and MiXCR, keeping in-frame beta chains. Duplicate CDR3 protein sequences are folded into a single record with the most common DNA and genes. For this sample there are around 80,000 distinct CDR3 sequences; 13% appear just once. In total, the top ten clones hold about 6.1% of the sample. The sequenced sample was whole blood. The source of these receptors is an adult who was a healthcare worker with PCR-confirmed SARS-CoV-2 infection or an uninfected control (not recorded which).

This clonotype showed up many times. The chain combines TRBV5-1 with TRBJ1-1; D uncertain. Germline values: CDR1 SGHRS, CDR2 YFSETQ. The CDR3 is made up of 14 amino acids. V was cut by 3 bases and J by 1 base, with 10 bases left in between. The CDR3 here is CASSSNPSNTEAFF. CDR3 sequence (DNA): TGCGCCAGCAGCTCCAACCCGTCGAACACTGAAGCTTTCTTT.

This chain joins TRBV6-2 or TRBV6-3 and TRBJ2-1; D gene ambiguous. This CDR3 has 12 residues. Germline assignment: CDR1 MNHEY and CDR2 SVGEGT. V was cut by 4 bases and J by 8 bases, with 9 bases left in between. CDR3 region: CASSSRSDEQFF. The CDR3 DNA sequence: TGTGCCAGCAGTTCAAGAAGCGATGAGCAGTTCTTC.

The rearrangement uses TRBV20-1 and TRBJ2-2; no definite D call. CDR3 length: 13 amino acids. The germline V gene encodes CDR1 DFQATT and CDR2 SNEGSKA (reference sequence). With 1 base removed from V and 4 bases from J, the gap between germline ends came to 7 bases. CDR3 sequence reads: CSARVPATGELFF. CDR3 bases: TGCAGTGCTAGAGTACCAGCCACCGGGGAGCTGTTTTTT.

The rearrangement links TRBV29-1 to TRBJ2-2, with a tentative D call TRBD1 (5 bases). Germline assignment: CDR1 SQVTM and CDR2 ANQGSEA. V was clipped by 4 bases and J by 6 bases, with 12 bases between them. This CDR3 is built from 13 residues. The CDR3 DNA sequence: TGCAGCGTTGCAAGGGGCAGGTCCGGGGAGCTGTTTTTT. It is translated as CSVARGRSGELFF.

This clonotype was counted ten times or more. The rearrangement joins TRBV14 to TRBJ1-1; 9 bases align to TRBD1. CDR3 length equals 15 residues. Germline lookup yields CDR1 SGHDN and CDR2 FVKESK. Trimming took 2 bases from V and 3 from J; bases not matched to a gene: 4. CDR3 in DNA: TGTGCCAGCAGCCAACAACAGGGGGCCCACACTGAAGCTTTCTTT. As protein: CASSQQQGAHTEAFF. Using reference TRBV14 and TRBJ1-1 for the parts outside the CDR3, the full variable domain is EAGVTQFPSHSVIEKGQTVTLRCDPISGHDNLYWYRRVMGKEIKFLLHFVKESKQDESGMPNNRFLAERTGGTYSTLKVQPAELEDSGVYFCASSQQQGAHTEAFFGQGTRLTVV.

This clonotype occurred many times. The V gene is TRBV12-3 or TRBV12-4, the J gene TRBJ1-5, with D tentatively TRBD1 (6 bases). Trimming cost V 0 bases and J 6 bases, with 18 bases left between them. The CDR3 spans 17 residues. The CDR3 sequence is CASSLALGGGKGQPQHF. The CDR3 bases are TGTGCCAGCAGTTTAGCGCTAGGAGGGGGAAAGGGTCAGCCCCAGCATTTT.

The table lists this clonotype with a few counts. The rearrangement uses TRBV2 and TRBJ2-3; 11 bases are shared with TRBD2. Germline-derived CDR1 and CDR2 are SNHLY and FYNNEI. V was clipped by 5 bases and J by 6 bases; unmatched bases: 7. This CDR3 has 15 amino acids. This CDR3 is CASSLTSGGIDTQYF. The CDR3 nucleotides are TGTGCCAGCAGTCTCACTAGCGGGGGTATTGATACGCAGTATTTT.

This clonotype was seen at least ten times. The chain recombines TRBV6-2 or TRBV6-3 with TRBJ2-7, with D perhaps matching TRBD1 (6 bases). This CDR3 has 13 amino acids. Deletions cut 4 bases from V and 5 bases from J, with 12 bases between. The germline CDR1 and CDR2 sequences are MNHEY and SVGEGT. Here the CDR3 reads CASSSRDTNEQYF. In DNA, the CDR3 is TGTGCCAGCAGTTCTAGGGACACGAACGAGCAGTACTTC.

This clonotype was picked up many times. This chain connects TRBV7-8 to TRBJ2-1; 12 positions match TRBD2. The CDR3 loop spans 15 amino acids. Per the germline V gene, CDR1 is SGHVS and CDR2 is FQNEAQ. Trimming took 4 bases from V and 5 from J; bases not matched to a gene: 3. The CDR3 DNA follows: TGTGCCAGCAGCTCGAGGACTAGCGGGAACAATGAGCAGTTCTTC. Its translation is CASSSRTSGNNEQFF.

This clonotype showed up just a few times. V usage is TRBV28 and J usage is TRBJ2-5; a weak D match, TRBD2 (6 bases). Germline V CDR1 and CDR2: MDHEN, SYDVKM. CDR3 length: 13 residues. The V gene lost 4 bases and the J gene lost 3 bases, with 9 bases spanning the gap. The CDR3 spells CASSSGGEETQYF. For the CDR3, the DNA is TGTGCCAGCAGTTCAGGAGGGGAAGAGACCCAGTACTTC. The variable domain in full, with the rest retrieved from reference TRBV28 and TRBJ2-5, is DVKVTQSSRYLVKRTGEKVFLECVQDMDHENMFWYRQDPGLGLRLIYFSYDVKMKEKGDIPEGYSVSREKKERFSLILESASTNQTSMYLCASSSGGEETQYFGPGTRLLVL.

Only a few counts were recorded for this clonotype. In DNA form, the CDR3 reads TGTGCCAGCAGCCCCGCCTACAATGAGCAGTTCTTC. This codes for CASSPAYNEQFF. The V gene is TRBV7-2, the J gene TRBJ2-1; D not certain. The V gene's germline CDR1 is SGHTA and CDR2 FQGNSA. Deletions cut 5 bases from V and 2 bases from J, with 4 bases between. This CDR3 comprises 12 residues.

Details on this clonotype: Possible read error: a much larger clone is one base away. For the CDR3, the DNA is TGTGCCAGCAGCCAGAATCGACAGGGACTCACCGGGGAGCTGTTTTTT. Its translation is CASSQNRQGLTGELFF. This chain uses TRBV3-1 with TRBJ2-2; the D gene is possibly TRBD1 (7 bases). With 3 bases removed from V and 4 bases from J, the gap between germline ends came to 15 bases. This CDR3 has 16 amino acids. Germline loops: CDR1 LGHDT, CDR2 YNNKEL (reference sequence).

The sample holds many counts of this clonotype. The chain links TRBV15 to TRBJ2-1, with 9 bases aligning to TRBD2. V gave up 1 base and J gave up 7 bases; unmatched junction bases: 5. Germline V lookup: CDR1 LNHNV, CDR2 YYDKDF (reference sequence). The CDR3 consists of 15 residues. This CDR3 reads CATSRGGRAGNEQFF. The CDR3 DNA follows: TGTGCCACCAGCAGAGGCGGGAGGGCCGGTAATGAGCAGTTCTTC.

The V call is TRBV29-1, the J call TRBJ2-1; 8 bases map to TRBD2. CDR1 and CDR2 (germline): SQVTM, ANQGSEA. The CDR3 is made up of 17 amino acids. V was clipped by 6 bases and J by 5 bases; unmatched bases: 18. In DNA form, the CDR3 reads TGCAGCGTCCCGGCTACGGGAGGGACGGCTTTTAACAATGAGCAGTTCTTC. It is translated as CSVPATGGTAFNNEQFF.

This clonotype turned up a few times. The chain has TRBV18 and TRBJ2-5; D is undetermined. This CDR3 is 13 amino acids long. Trimming took off 2 bases at V and 1 base at J, with 5 bases between the two ends. Germline values: CDR1 KGHSH, CDR2 LQKENI. The DNA of the CDR3 is TGTGCCAGCTCACCAATGCTCCAAGAGACCCAGTACTTC. Translating it yields CASSPMLQETQYF.

Many counts were recorded for this clonotype. The V and J genes are TRBV4-1 and TRBJ1-1; the match to TRBD1 covers 11 bases. CDR3 size: 15 residues. J lost 5 bases, V lost 1 base, and 3 bases had no gene match. Germline assignment: CDR1 MGHRA and CDR2 YSYEKL. The CDR3 DNA reads TGCGCCAGCAGCCAAGGGGGACAGGGGGTAACTGAAGCTTTCTTT. Translating it yields CASSQGGQGVTEAFF.

In this sample, this clonotype turned up once. The DNA for the CDR3 is TGTGCCAGCAGCTCGGAGGGCGATTCACCCCTCCACTTT. It specifies CASSSEGDSPLHF. The rearrangement uses TRBV7-9 and TRBJ1-6; unclear D gene. CDR3 length equals 13 residues. V was pared by 4 bases and J by 8 bases, with 9 bases between. In germline, CDR1 is SEHNR, CDR2 FQNEAQ (reference sequence).

V is TRBV5-1 and J is TRBJ2-7; 9 bases fit TRBD1. The germline CDR1 and CDR2 sequences are SGHRS and YFSETQ. The V segment lost 2 bases and the J segment 7 bases; nucleotides outside the gene matches: 7. The CDR3 totals 14 residues. As DNA, the CDR3 is TGCGCCAGCAGCTTACGGGACAGGGTAGGGGAGCAGTACTTC. Amino acid sequence: CASSLRDRVGEQYF.

This rearrangement joins TRBV12-3 or TRBV12-4 to TRBJ1-2; D remains ambiguous. Between the trimmed V and J ends, which lost 4 bases and 8 bases, there was a span of 14 bases. The CDR3 runs 13 residues. The CDR3 DNA follows: TGTGCCAGCAGTTCCCAGTCAGGTTTAGGCTACACCTTC. Translation: CASSSQSGLGYTF.

This clonotype was detected many times. The V and J genes are TRBV7-9 and TRBJ1-4; D gene ambiguous. Germline V gene data show CDR1 as SEHNR and CDR2 as FQNEAQ (reference sequence). Between the trimmed V and J ends, which lost 0 bases and 3 bases, there was a span of 8 bases. This CDR3 contains 15 residues. The CDR3 spells CASSLAGKANEKLFF. The CDR3 DNA reads as TGTGCCAGCAGCTTAGCAGGGAAGGCTAATGAAAAACTGTTTTTT.

The table lists this clonotype with a few counts. V and J are TRBV5-6 and TRBJ2-5; D uncertain. Between the trimmed V and J ends, which lost 0 bases and 0 bases, there was a span of 3 bases. Germline V gene data show CDR1 as SGHDT and CDR2 as YYEEEE. The CDR3 covers 13 residues. CDR3 region: CASSLGNQETQYF. The CDR3 region has the DNA TGTGCCAGCAGCTTGGGCAACCAAGAGACCCAGTACTTC.

The table lists this clonotype with a few counts. J is TRBJ1-4 and V is TRBV30; D possibly corresponds to TRBD1 (5 bases). V lost 3 bases and J 11 bases, leaving 10 bases between the germline ends. There are 11 residues in the CDR3. Looked up from germline, CDR1 is GTSNPN and CDR2 is SVGIG (reference sequence). The CDR3 spells CAWRGPLKLFF. Written as DNA, the CDR3 is TGTGCCTGGAGGGGGCCACTTAAACTGTTTTTT.

There are many counts of this clonotype. The chain has TRBV20-1 and TRBJ1-1, with D hard to call. CDR1 and CDR2 from the germline V gene are DFQATT and SNEGSKA (reference sequence). This CDR3 is 12 amino acids long. V shed 3 bases and J shed 3 bases, with 8 bases lying between them. The CDR3 is CSARGRDTEAFF. For the CDR3, the DNA is TGCAGTGCTAGGGGTAGGGACACTGAAGCTTTCTTT.

This chain links TRBV3-1 with TRBJ1-1; D not certain. V was clipped by 4 bases and J by 4 bases, with 16 bases between them. This CDR3 is 15 amino acids long. Germline lookup yields CDR1 LGHDT and CDR2 YNNKEL (reference sequence). The CDR3 nucleotides are TGTGCCAGCAGCCCGAGGGCACAGCATGGCACTGAAGCTTTCTTT. Translated, it gives CASSPRAQHGTEAFF.

The gene calls are TRBV5-1 and TRBJ1-1; D gene unclear. V was trimmed by 1 base and J by 3 bases, leaving 13 bases between them. The CDR3 is made up of 15 amino acids. The germline V gene encodes CDR1 SGHRS and CDR2 YFSETQ. The CDR3 DNA follows: TGCGCCAGCAGCTTGTTGTATCGGGCTGACACTGAAGCTTTCTTT. Translating gives CASSLLYRADTEAFF.

In its sample, this clonotype was seen a few times. This sequence joins TRBV27 and TRBJ2-5; tentative D call: TRBD1 (6 bases). The CDR3 spans 16 residues. CDR1 is MNHEY and CDR2 is SMNVEV in the germline V gene (reference sequence). Trimming took off 5 bases at V and 7 bases at J, with 23 bases between the two ends. CDR3 nucleotides: TGTGCCAGCAGTCGAGAATACACAGGGCTGCCTGGGACCCAGTACTTC. This gives the protein CASSREYTGLPGTQYF.

This clonotype was counted at least ten times. This chain joins TRBV27 and TRBJ2-2; a weak D match, TRBD2 (5 bases). CDR1 and CDR2 from the germline V gene are MNHEY and SMNVEV (reference sequence). The CDR3 consists of 12 residues. Deletions cut 6 bases from V and 5 bases from J, with 7 bases between. This chain's CDR3 is CASRRVTGELFF. The CDR3 nucleotides are TGTGCCAGCAGGAGGGTAACCGGGGAGCTGTTTTTT.

This clonotype was detected ten times or more. The chain has TRBV5-1 and TRBJ1-4; TRBD1 matches 8 bases. The CDR3 sequence is 14 residues long. Losses at the gene ends were 2 bases for V and 9 bases for J; bases not matched to a gene: 6. Germline CDR1 and CDR2: SGHRS and YFSETQ. Here the CDR3 DNA reads TGCGCCAGCAGCTTAGGACAGGGCGGCAAAAAACTGTTTTTT. This encodes CASSLGQGGKKLFF.